The T cell receptor (beta chain) under discussion was sequenced for a study of blood T cell repertoires in COVID-19 (dated by TCRdb to about 2020). Regarding the research as a whole: Collaborator samples came from the United States, Italy and Spain and covered acute and convalescent phases of COVID-19. The repertoires were made available in a free public database intended to serve as a resource for research on the immune response to SARS-CoV-2. HLA class I and class II types, where available, came from metadata supplied by the sample provider rather than from assay-based typing. The material from the prospective study consisted of cDNA or gDNA derived from T cells, B-cell-depleted T cells, or PBMCs. Subjects who had been exposed to COVID-19, were actively infected with it, or had recovered from it provided the deeply sampled blood TCRbeta repertoires that made up the dataset. The sample metadata nearly always contained a de-identified subject ID, COVID-19 status, age in years and sex. The samples were drawn from two sources: the first 160 participants of the ongoing ImmuneRACE study, and approximately 1,300 subjects contributed by 6 global collaborators.

Counted from cysteine to phenylalanine, this CDR3 has 15 amino acids. CDR3 DNA only is kept here, 45 bases in frame from base 1. The junction carries 13 bases between V and J, which are trimmed by 1 base and 7 bases respectively. CDR1 SEHNR and CDR2 FQNEAQ were looked up in the germline V gene (reference sequence). For this clone: It has no known antigen specificity. No much larger clonotype is one base removed from it; base qualities were not supplied.

Collaborating institutions collected whole blood in K2EDTA tubes following their own protocols. For TCRbeta analysis, collaborators shipped samples in one of three forms: frozen whole blood, isolated PBMCs, or DNA extracted from either of those sample types. General conclusions and limits of the study: The quantity of clinical and demographic metadata differed by source and by participant and was supplied without curation.

TCRbeta CDR3 regions were amplified from genomic DNA using the immunoSEQ Assay, a bias-controlled multiplex PCR. In the authors' own workflow: The number of nucleated cells in each sample was estimated from the amplification of reference gene primers within the assay. To quantify the absolute abundance of each unique TCRbeta CDR3 rearrangement, sequence reads were collapsed and filtered. For each sample, productive Simpson clonality was calculated as the square root of Simpson's diversity index over productive rearrangements. Drawn from immuneACCESS, this table holds only the in-frame rearrangements with V and J called that TCRdb kept. Clones are partly lost; checked studies trace under half to an unresolved V gene and leave the rest unexplained. The V and J calls and clone size were taken over from that table, and D and trimming were inferred from the DNA. The sample includes fewer than 85,000 clones, with 82% observed a single time. The ten largest clonotypes hold about 3.9% of the sample.

The receptor was derived from a woman in her sixties or seventies with acute or convalescent COVID-19. The sequencing input was peripheral blood. This sequence uses TRBV7-9 and TRBJ1-4, with a tentative D gene TRBD1 over 6 matching bases. The CDR3 in this case is CASSLGNQGSEKLFF. The nucleotides are TGTGCCAGCAGCTTAGGAAACCAGGGGAGTGAAAAACTGTTTTTT. When the CDR3 is completed using the reference TRBV7-9 and TRBJ1-4 genes on either side, the full variable domain is DTGVSQNPRHKITKRGQNVTFRCDPISEHNRLYWYRQTLGQGPEFLTYFQNEAQLEKSRLLSDRFSAERPKGSFSTLEIQRTEQGDSAMYLCASSLGNQGSEKLFFGSGTQLSVL.